This T cell receptor beta chain was captured in a study of blood T cell repertoires in COVID-19. Study context: Sites in the United States, Italy and Spain provided acute and convalescent COVID-19 samples. T cells, B-cell-depleted T cells, or PBMCs supplied cDNA or gDNA.

This CDR3 is 14 amino acids long. The germline V gene has CDR1 GTSNPN and CDR2 SVGIG (reference sequence). V was pared by 4 bases and J by 4 bases, with 14 bases between. As handled by the study authors: Scientists estimated how many nucleated cells there were by amplifying reference gene primers. This table comes from immunoSEQ multiplex PCR, and its TCRdb copy is limited to in-frame clones, with some not included. The D gene and trimming were derived from the DNA, and the V and J assignments and clone size from that table. The table shows about 41,000 clones, with 88% occurring only once. J is TRBJ2-1 and V is TRBV30, with D possibly matching TRBD2 (6 bases). The TCR originated in a human donor in a cohort sampled during active COVID-19. Sequenced sample: peripheral blood. The CDR3 loop is CAWNLGLLYNEQFF. CDR3 nucleotides: TGTGCCTGGAACCTGGGACTGCTTTACAATGAGCAGTTCTTC.